This T cell receptor beta chain was captured in a study of OX40 agonist ivuxolimab in advanced cancers. Study-wide context: The study treated patients with ivuxolimab, an agonistic anti-OX40 (CD134) antibody. With a range of 23 to 79, age averaged approximately 60 years, and 65% to 85% were male. Study results and limitations: Which antigen the expanded peripheral T cells recognized is unknown. Among some nonresponders, normalized T-cell clonal expansion was also low.

Sequencing was performed with immunoSEQ multiplex PCR; in TCRdb, only in-frame clones are kept and a portion is missing. The table lists around 40,000 clones, 84% of them singletons, with 15% to 20% in the top ten. With regard to this clone: What it binds is unknown.

This specimen was CD4+ or CD8+ T cells sorted from blood, taken in a trial of the OX40 agonist ivuxolimab. This receptor was identified in an adult with an advanced solid tumor such as melanoma, head and neck, liver or kidney cancer.

CDR3 region: CASSYDGDTEAFF. CDR3 coding DNA: TGTGCCAGCAGCTACGACGGCGACACTGAAGCTTTCTTT. V gene TRBV7-9 combines with J gene TRBJ1-1; D is unclear. CDR3 size: 13 residues. Germline V gene sequence: CDR1 SEHNR, CDR2 FQNEAQ (reference sequence). V lost 4 bases, J lost 3 bases, and 9 bases lay in between.